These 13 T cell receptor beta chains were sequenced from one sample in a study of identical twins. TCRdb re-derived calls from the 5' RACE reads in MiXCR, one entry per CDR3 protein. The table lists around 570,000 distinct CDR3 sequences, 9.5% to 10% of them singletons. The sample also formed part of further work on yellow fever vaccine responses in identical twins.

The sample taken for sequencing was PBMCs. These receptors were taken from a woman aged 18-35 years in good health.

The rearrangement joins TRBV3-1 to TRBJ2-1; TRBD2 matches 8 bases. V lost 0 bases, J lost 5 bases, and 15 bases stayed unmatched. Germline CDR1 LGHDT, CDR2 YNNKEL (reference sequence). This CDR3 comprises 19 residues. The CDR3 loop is CASSQEPAIGAGEDNEQFF. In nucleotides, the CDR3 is TGTGCCAGCAGCCAAGAACCGGCGATCGGAGCGGGGGAGGACAATGAGCAGTTCTTC.

The CDR3 bases are TGTGCCAGCAGCCTACAGGGGGCGGGGAGAGAGACCCAGTACTTC. Amino acid sequence: CASSLQGAGRETQYF. The V gene is TRBV5-4, the J gene TRBJ2-5, with 9 positions matching TRBD1. The J segment lost 4 bases and the V segment lost 4 bases, leaving 8 bases of the junction unmatched. This CDR3 has 15 amino acids. The germline CDR1 and CDR2 sequences are SGHNT and YYREEE (reference sequence). The whole variable domain, remainder taken from reference TRBV5-4 and TRBJ2-5, is ETGVTQSPTHLIKTRGQQVTLRCSSQSGHNTVSWYQQALGQGPQFIFQYYREEENGRGNFPPRFSGLQFPNYSSELNVNALELDDSALYLCASSLQGAGRETQYFGPGTRLLVL.

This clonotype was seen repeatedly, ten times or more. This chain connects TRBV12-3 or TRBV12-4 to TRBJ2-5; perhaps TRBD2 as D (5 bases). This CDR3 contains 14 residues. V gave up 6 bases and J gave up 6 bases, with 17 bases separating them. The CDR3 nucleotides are TGTGCCAGCAGCCCTCTAGGAGCGGAGAAGACCCAGTACTTC. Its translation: CASSPLGAEKTQYF.

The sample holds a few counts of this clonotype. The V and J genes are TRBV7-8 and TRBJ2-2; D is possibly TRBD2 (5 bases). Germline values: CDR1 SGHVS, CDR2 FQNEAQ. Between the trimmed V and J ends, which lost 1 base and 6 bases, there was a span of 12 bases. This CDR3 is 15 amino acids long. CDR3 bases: TGTGCCAGCAGCTTAGAAGGAGGAATGGCCGGGGAGCTGTTTTTT. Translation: CASSLEGGMAGELFF.

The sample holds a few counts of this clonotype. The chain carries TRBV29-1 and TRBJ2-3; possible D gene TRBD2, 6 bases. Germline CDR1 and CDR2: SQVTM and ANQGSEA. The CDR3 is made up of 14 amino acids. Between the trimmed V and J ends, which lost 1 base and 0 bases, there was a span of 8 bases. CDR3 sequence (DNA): TGCAGCGTTGAAGGGCTAGCGAGCACAGATACGCAGTATTTT. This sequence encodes CSVEGLASTDTQYF.

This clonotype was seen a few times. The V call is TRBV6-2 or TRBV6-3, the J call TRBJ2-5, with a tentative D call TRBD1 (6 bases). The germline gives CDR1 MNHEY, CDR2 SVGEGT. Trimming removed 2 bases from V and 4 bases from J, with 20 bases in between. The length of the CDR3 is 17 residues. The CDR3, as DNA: TGTGCCAGCAGTTACCGCCTCGGGGACAAGGATGTAGAGACCCAGTACTTC. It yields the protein CASSYRLGDKDVETQYF.

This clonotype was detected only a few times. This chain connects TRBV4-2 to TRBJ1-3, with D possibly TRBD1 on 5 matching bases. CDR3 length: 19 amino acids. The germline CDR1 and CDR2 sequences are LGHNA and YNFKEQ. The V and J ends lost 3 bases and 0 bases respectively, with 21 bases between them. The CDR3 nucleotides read TGTGCCAGCAGCCATCTCCACGACGACAGTCTAAGCTCTGGAAACACCATATATTTT. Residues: CASSHLHDDSLSSGNTIYF.

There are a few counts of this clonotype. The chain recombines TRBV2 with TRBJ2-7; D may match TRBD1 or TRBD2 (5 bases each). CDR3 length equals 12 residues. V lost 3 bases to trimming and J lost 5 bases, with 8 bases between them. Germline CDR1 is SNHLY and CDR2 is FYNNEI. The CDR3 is CASSEVGDEQYF. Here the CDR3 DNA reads TGTGCCAGCAGTGAGGTGGGGGACGAGCAGTACTTC.

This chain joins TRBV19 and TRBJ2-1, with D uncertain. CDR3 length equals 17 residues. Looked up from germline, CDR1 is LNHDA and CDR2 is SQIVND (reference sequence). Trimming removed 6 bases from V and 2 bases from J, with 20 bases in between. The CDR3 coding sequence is TGTGCCAGTAGCCGTCCGAGACTGCAATCTCCCTACAATGAGCAGTTCTTC. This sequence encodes CASSRPRLQSPYNEQFF.

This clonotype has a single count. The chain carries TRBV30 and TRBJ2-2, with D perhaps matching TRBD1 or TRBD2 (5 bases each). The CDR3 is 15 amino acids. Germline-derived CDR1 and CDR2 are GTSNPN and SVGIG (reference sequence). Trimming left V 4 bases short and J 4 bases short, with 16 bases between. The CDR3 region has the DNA TGTGCCTGGAACTCCGGGGCAGCGATCACCGGGGAGCTGTTTTTT. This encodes CAWNSGAAITGELFF.

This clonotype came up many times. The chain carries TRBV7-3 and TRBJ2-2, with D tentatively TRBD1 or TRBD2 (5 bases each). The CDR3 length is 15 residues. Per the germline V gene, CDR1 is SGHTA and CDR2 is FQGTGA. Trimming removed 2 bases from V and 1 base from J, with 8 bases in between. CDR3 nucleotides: TGTGCCAGCAGCTTAGGGGCGGGGAACACCGGGGAGCTGTTTTTT. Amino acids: CASSLGAGNTGELFF.

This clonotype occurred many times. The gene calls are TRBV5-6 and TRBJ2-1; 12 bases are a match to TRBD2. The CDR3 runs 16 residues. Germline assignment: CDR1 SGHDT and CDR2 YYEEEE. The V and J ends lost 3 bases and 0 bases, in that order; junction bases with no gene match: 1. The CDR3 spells CASSWTSGASYNEQFF. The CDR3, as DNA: TGTGCCAGCAGCTGGACTAGCGGGGCCTCCTACAATGAGCAGTTCTTC.

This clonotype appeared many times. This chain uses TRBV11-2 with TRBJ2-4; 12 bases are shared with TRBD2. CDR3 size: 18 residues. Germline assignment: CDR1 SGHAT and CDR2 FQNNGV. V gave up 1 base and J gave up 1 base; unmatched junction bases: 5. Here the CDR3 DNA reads TGTGCCAGCAGCTTAGGTCTAGCGGGAGGGCCGGCCAAAAACATTCAGTACTTC. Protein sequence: CASSLGLAGGPAKNIQYF.